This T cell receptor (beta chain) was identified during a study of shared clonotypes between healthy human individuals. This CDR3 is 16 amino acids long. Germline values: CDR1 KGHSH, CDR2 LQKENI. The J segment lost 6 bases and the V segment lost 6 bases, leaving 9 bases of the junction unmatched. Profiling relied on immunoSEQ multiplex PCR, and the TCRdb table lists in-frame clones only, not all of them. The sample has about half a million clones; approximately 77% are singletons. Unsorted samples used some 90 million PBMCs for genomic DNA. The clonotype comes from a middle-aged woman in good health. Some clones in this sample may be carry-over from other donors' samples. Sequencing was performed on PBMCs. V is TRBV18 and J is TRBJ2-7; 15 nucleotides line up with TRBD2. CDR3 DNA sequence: TGTGCCAGCTCCCCTATCCCGGGACTAGCGGGAGGCGAGCAGTACTTC. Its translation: CASSPIPGLAGGEQYF.